This T cell receptor delta chain came from a study of gamma-delta chains in newborns, infants, children. About the study: Innate gammadelta T cells reportedly expand polyclonally right after birth, driven by microbial exposure, per the title.

CDR3 length: 18 residues. Trimming stripped 3 bases from V and 1 base from J, with 15 bases between. Germline values: CDR1 GEAIGNYY, CDR2 EKD. TCRdb reapplied CATT to the reads. The sample has around 12,000 delta-chain clones; about 3.6% are singletons. This clone was counted a few times. The chain joins TRDV2 to TRDJ3; D call uncertain. What was sequenced was blood. The clonotype comes from a child who was a newborn, infant or young child, either healthy, febrile or measles-vaccinated (not recorded which). CDR3 region: CACDPATPGSWDTRQMFF. CDR3 bases: TGTGCCTGTGACCCCGCCACCCCAGGTTCCTGGGACACCCGACAGATGTTTTTC.